This TCR beta chain was observed in a study of blood T cell repertoires in COVID-19. Study overall: The samples span acute and convalescent COVID-19 from the United States, Italy and Spain. In each case, the material was cDNA or gDNA derived from T cells, B-cell-depleted T cells, or PBMCs.

Only a few counts were recorded for this clone. Other DNA sequences in this sample translate to the same CDR3. During active infection, Seattle patients enrolled and were then monitored through disease. Source study methods: The authors estimated nucleated cell counts from reference gene primer amplification. Sequencing was performed with immunoSEQ multiplex PCR; in TCRdb, only in-frame clones are kept and a portion is missing. The V and J calls and clone size were taken over from that table, and D and trimming were inferred from the DNA. The sample includes 500,000 to 600,000 clones, less than 90% of them seen just once. This clonotype originated in a woman aged 50 to 65 with COVID-19, enrolled during active disease. The source material was peripheral blood.

CDR3 region: CASSEYRDTEAFF. In nucleotides, the CDR3 is TGTGCCAGCAGTGAATACAGGGACACTGAAGCTTTCTTT. This chain joins TRBV6-1 and TRBJ1-1, with a weak D call TRBD1 (6 bases). The CDR3 extends over 13 amino acids. The germline CDR1 and CDR2 sequences are MNHNS and SASEGT. Trimming took off 2 bases at V and 3 bases at J, with 7 bases between the two ends.